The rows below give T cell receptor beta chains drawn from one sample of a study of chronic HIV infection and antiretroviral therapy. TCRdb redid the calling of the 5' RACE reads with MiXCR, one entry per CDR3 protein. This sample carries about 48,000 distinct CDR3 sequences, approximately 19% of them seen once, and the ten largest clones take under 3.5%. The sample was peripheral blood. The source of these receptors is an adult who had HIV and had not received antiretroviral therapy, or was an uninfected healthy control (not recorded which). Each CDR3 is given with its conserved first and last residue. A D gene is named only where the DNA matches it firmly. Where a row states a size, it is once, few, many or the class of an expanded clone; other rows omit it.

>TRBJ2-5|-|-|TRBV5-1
TGCGCCAGCAGCCCGTACCAAGAGACCCAGTACTTC
CASSPYQETQYF
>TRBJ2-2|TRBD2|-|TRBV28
TGTGCCAGCAGTCCCAATAGGGCTAGCGGGAGGGCTTTGCTGGACACCGGGGAGCTGTTTTTT
CASSPNRASGRALLDTGELFF
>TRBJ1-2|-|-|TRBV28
TGTGCCAGCAGTCCGTCCGGGGGAACCTATGGCTACACCTTC
CASSPSGGTYGYTF
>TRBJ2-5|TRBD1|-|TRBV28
TGTGCCAGCACCTTGGACAGGGGATCGGTGAGAGAGACCCAGTACTTC
CASTLDRGSVRETQYF
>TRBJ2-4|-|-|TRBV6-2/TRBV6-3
TGTGCCAGCAGCCTACGCCCCCGGGGGAACAAAAACATTCAGTACTTC
CASSLRPRGNKNIQYF
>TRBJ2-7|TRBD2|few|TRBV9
TGTGCCAGCAGCGTGCTAGCGGGAGGACCCGAGCAGTACTTC
CASSVLAGGPEQYF
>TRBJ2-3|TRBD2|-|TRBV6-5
TGTGCCAGCAGCCTAATAGCGGGAGAGGGCACAGATACGCAGTATTTT
CASSLIAGEGTDTQYF
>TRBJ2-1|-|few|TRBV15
TGTGCCACCAGCAGAGATTCGGGTAGCCGGAATCAGTTCTTC
CATSRDSGSRNQFF
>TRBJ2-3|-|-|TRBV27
TGTGCCAGCAGTTCCGAAGACCTCACAGATACGCAGTATTTT
CASSSEDLTDTQYF
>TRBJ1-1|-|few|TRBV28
TGTGCCAGCAGCCTGGGACTGGGTATGAAAACTGAAGCTTTCTTT
CASSLGLGMKTEAFF
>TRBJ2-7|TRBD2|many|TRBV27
TGTGCCAGCAGTCCACGACTAGCGGGTTCCTACGAGCAGTACTTC
CASSPRLAGSYEQYF
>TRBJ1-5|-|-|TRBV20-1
TGCAGTGCTAGAGTGGGGGCGAATCAGCCCCAGCATTTT
CSARVGANQPQHF
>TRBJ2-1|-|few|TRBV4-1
TGCGCCAGCAGCCAAGGCGCAGGTTATGAGCAGTTCTTC
CASSQGAGYEQFF
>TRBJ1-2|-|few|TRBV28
TGTGCCACCACGATCGGACTTCCTGGCTACACCTTC
CATTIGLPGYTF
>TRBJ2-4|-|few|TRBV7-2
TGTGCCAGCAGCTTAGTGGGGGTTGTCAAAAACATTCAGTACTTC
CASSLVGVVKNIQYF
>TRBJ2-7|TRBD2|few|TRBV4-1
TGCGCCAGCAGCCCACCCGGGGCGGTGACTAGCGGCCCCTCCTACGAGCAGTACTTC
CASSPPGAVTSGPSYEQYF
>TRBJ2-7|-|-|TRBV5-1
TGCGCCAGCAGCCCCGGGTTCGGAGCGGAAACCTACGAGCAGTACTTC
CASSPGFGAETYEQYF
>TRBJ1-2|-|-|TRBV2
TGTGCCAGCAGTCAGTTAGGGGACAACCCTCGCGATGGCTACACCTTC
CASSQLGDNPRDGYTF
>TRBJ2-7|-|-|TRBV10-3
TGTGCCATCAGTGAGGTTGGGGGGGGGCGCATCCCCAAACCCTACGAGCAGTACTTC
CAISEVGGGRIPKPYEQYF